This T cell receptor beta chain was found in a study of T cells in Graves' hyperthyroidism and ophthalmopathy. Patients aged 18 to 65 had newly diagnosed hyperthyroidism lasting under 2 months. Lactation, pregnancy, other autoimmune disease or uncontrolled infection led to exclusion of patients. TCR beta CDR3 regions were amplified from RNA transcripts. Primed by the HTBI set, a first-round RT-PCR was run on the TCR CDR3. TCRdb re-called the multiplex PCR reads through MiXCR, storing one row per CDR3 protein. Among around 190,000 distinct CDR3 sequences, about a sixth were seen once, and the ten largest hold roughly 55%. The CDR3 totals 11 residues. Germline V gene data show CDR1 as SQVTM and CDR2 as ANQGSEA. V lost 3 bases and J lost 8, with 8 bases in between. In this sample, this clonotype turned up a few times.

The chain uses TRBV29-1 and TRBJ2-1; perhaps TRBD2 as D (6 bases). Sequenced sample: blood. This sequence was found in a woman aged 45-65 years with Graves' hyperthyroidism. CDR3 in DNA: TGCAGCGTTGATGGGGGGTATGAGCAGTTCTTC. Translating gives CSVDGGYEQFF.